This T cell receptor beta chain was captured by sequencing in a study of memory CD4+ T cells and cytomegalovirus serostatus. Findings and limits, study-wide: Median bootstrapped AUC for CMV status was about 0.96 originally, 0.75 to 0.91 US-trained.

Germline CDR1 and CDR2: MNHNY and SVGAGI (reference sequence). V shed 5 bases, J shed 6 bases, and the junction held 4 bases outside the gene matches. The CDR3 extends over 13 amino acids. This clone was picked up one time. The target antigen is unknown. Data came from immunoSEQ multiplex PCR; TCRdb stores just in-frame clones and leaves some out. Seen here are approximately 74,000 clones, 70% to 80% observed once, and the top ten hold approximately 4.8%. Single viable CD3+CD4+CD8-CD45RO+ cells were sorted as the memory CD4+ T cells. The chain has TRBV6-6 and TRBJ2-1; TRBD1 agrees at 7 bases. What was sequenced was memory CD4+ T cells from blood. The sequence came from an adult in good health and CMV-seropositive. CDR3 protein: CASSAGQVNEQFF. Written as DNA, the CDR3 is TGTGCCAGCAGTGCCGGACAGGTCAATGAGCAGTTCTTC.